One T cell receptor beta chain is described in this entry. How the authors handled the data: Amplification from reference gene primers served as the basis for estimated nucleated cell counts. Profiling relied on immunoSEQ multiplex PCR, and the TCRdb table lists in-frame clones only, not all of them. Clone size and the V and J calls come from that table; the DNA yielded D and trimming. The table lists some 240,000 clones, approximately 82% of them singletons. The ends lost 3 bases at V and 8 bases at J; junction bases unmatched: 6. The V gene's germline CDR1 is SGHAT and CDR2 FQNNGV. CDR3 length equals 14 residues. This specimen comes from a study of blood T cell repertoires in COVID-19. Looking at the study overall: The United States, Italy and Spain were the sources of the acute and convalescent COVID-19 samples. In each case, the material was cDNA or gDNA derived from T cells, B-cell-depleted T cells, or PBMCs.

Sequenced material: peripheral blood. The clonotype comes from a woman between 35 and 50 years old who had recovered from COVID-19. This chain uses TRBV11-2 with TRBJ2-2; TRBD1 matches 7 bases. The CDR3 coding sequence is TGTGCCAGCAGCTTTACAGGGGCGCCTGGGGAGCTGTTTTTT. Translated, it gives CASSFTGAPGELFF.